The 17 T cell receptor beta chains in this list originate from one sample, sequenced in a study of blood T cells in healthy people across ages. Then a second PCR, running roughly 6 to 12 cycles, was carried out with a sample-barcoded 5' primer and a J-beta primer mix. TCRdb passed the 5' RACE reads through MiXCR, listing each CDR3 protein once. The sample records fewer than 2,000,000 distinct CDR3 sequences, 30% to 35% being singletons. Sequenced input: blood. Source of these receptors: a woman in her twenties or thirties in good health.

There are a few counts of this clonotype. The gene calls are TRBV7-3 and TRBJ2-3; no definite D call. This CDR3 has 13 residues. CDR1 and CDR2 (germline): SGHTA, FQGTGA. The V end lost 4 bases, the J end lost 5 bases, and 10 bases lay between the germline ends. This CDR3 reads CASSSHSRDTQYF. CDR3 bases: TGTGCCAGCAGCTCCCATTCTCGAGATACGCAGTATTTT. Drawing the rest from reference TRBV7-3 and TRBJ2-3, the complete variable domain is GAGVSQTPSNKVTEKGKYVELRCDPISGHTALYWYRQSLGQGPEFLIYFQGTGAADDSGLPNDRFFAVRPEGSVSTLKIQRTERGDSAVYLCASSSHSRDTQYFGPGTRLTVL.

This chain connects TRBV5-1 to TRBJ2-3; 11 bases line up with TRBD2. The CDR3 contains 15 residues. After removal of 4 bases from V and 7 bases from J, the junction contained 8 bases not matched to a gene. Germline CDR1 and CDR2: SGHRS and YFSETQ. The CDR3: CASSELAGAEHTQYF. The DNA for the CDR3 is TGCGCCAGCAGCGAACTAGCGGGAGCGGAGCATACGCAGTATTTT.

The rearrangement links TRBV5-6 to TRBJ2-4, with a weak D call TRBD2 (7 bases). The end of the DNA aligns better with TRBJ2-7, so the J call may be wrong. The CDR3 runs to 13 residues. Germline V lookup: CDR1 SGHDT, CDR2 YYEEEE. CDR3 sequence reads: CASSSRGLNEQYF. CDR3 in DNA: TGTGCCAGCAGCTCGCGGGGGCTCAACGAGCAGTACTTC.

The CDR3: CAISGQGANNEQFF. CDR3 sequence (DNA): TGTGCCATCAGCGGACAGGGGGCCAACAATGAGCAGTTCTTC. The rearrangement links TRBV10-3 to TRBJ2-1; 11 bases align to TRBD1. Losses at the gene ends were 6 bases for V and 5 bases for J; bases not matched to a gene: 3. There are 14 residues in the CDR3. Per germline, CDR1 ENHRY and CDR2 SYGVKD.

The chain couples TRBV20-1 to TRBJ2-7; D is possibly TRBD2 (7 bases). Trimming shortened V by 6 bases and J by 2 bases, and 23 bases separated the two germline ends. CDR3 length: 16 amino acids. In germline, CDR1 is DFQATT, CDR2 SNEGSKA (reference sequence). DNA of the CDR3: TGCAGTGCGAAGCCCACAGGGAGGGGAGCCACCTACGAGCAGTACTTC. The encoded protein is CSAKPTGRGATYEQYF.

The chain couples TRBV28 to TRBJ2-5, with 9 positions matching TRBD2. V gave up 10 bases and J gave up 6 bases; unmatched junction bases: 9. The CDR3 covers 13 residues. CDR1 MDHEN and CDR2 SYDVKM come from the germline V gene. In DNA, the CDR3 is TGTGCCATCAGGTGGCGGGGGGGACAGACCCAGTACTTC. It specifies CAIRWRGGQTQYF.

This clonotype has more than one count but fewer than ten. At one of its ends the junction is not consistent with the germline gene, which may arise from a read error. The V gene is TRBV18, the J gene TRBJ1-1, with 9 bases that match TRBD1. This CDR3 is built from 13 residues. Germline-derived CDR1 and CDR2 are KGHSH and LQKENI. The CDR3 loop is CANSQGANTEAFF. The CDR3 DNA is TGTGCCAACTCACAGGGGGCGAACACTGAAGCTTTCTTT.

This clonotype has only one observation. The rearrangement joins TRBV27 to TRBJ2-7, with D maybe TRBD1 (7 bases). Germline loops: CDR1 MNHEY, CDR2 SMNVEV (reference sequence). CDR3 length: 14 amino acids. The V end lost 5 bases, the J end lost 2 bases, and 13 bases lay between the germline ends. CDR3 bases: TGTGCCAGCAGTGTCGCGGGACAGCCCTACGAGCAGTACTTC. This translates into CASSVAGQPYEQYF.

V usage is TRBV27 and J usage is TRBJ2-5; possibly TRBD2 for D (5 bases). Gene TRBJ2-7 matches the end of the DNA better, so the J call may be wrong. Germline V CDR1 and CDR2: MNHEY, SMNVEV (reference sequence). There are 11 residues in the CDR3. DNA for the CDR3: TGTGCCAGCAGTTCTAGCACCGAGCAGTACTTC. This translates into CASSSSTEQYF.

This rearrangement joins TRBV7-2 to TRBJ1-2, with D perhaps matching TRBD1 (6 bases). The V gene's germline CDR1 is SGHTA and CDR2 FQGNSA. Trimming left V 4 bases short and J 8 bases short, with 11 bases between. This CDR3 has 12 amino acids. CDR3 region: CASSSDRWGYTF. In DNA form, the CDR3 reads TGTGCCAGCAGCTCTGACAGGTGGGGCTACACCTTC. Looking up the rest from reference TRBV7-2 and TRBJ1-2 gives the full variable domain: GAGVSQSPSNKVTEKGKDVELRCDPISGHTALYWYRQSLGQGLEFLIYFQGNSAPDKSGLPSDRFSAERTGGSVSTLTIQRTQQEDSAVYLCASSSDRWGYTFGSGTRLTVV.

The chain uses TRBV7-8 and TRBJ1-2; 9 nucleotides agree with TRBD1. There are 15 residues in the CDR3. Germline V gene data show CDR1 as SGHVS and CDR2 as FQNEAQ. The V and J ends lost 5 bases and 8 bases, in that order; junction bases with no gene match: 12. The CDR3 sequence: CASSHPWDRAAGYTF. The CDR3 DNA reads TGTGCCAGCAGCCACCCCTGGGACAGGGCGGCCGGCTACACCTTC. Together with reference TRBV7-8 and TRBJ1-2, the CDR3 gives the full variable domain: GAGVSQSPRYKVAKRGQDVALRCDPISGHVSLFWYQQALGQGPEFLTYFQNEAQLDKSGLPSDRFFAERPEGSVSTLKIQRTQQEDSAVYLCASSHPWDRAAGYTFGSGTRLTVV.

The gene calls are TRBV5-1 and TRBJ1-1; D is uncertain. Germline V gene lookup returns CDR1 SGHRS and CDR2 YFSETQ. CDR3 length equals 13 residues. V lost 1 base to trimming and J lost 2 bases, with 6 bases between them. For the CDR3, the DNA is TGCGCCAGCAGCTTGTATAGTAACACTGAAGCTTTCTTT. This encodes CASSLYSNTEAFF.

CDR3 region: CSAKGLGYEQYF. The CDR3 nucleotides are TGCAGTGCTAAAGGACTGGGGTACGAGCAGTACTTC. The chain couples TRBV20-1 to TRBJ2-7, with TRBD2 as a possible D gene (5 bases). Trimming took 4 bases from V and 4 from J, leaving 11 bases between them. The CDR3 is 12 residues long. CDR1 is DFQATT and CDR2 is SNEGSKA in the germline V gene (reference sequence).

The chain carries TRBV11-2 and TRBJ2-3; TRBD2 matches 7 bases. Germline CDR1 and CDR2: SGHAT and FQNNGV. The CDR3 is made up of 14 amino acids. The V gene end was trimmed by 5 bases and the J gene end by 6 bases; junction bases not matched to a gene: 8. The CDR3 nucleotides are TGTGCCAGCAGCAAAAGCGGGGTCCTGGATACGCAGTATTTT. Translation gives CASSKSGVLDTQYF.

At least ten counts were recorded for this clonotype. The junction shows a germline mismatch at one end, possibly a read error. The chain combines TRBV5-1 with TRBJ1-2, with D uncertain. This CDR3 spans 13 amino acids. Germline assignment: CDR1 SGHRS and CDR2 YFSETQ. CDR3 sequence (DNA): TGTGCCAGCAGCTTAGGAGGCCGCTATGGCTACACCTTC. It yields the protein CASSLGGRYGYTF.

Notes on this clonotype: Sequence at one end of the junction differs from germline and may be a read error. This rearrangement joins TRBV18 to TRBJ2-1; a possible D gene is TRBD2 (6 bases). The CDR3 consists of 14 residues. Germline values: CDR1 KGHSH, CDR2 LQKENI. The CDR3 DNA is TGTGTCAGCTCACCTGCGGGACTCCTCGATGAGCAGTTCTTC. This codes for CVSSPAGLLDEQFF.

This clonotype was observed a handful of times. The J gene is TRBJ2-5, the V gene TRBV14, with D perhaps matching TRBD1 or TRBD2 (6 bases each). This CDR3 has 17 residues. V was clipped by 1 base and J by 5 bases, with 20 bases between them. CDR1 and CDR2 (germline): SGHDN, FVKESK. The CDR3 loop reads CASSQVALVTGGETQYF. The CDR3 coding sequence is TGTGCCAGCAGCCAAGTTGCCCTTGTGACAGGAGGGGAGACCCAGTACTTC.